This T cell receptor (beta chain) was recovered during a study of T cell responses to AZD1222 COVID-19 vaccine. Study-wide findings and caveats: CD4 TCRs linked to vaccination spanned spike, dominating at 160-218 and 743-854. It should be noted that donors were predominantly white British and more often female, and clonal diversity was possibly underestimated. Rises in breadth and depth of Spike-specific TCRs came after two AZD1222 doses.

Assay used: immunoSEQ multiplex PCR; TCRdb lists only in-frame clones, some missing. The sample consists of about 99,000 clones, over 75% of them appearing once. Trimming removed 4 bases from V and 1 base from J; junction bases left unmatched: 15. CDR1 is KGHSH and CDR2 is LQKENI in the germline V gene. The CDR3 is 19 residues long. This clone occurred once. The antigen is undetermined. The gene calls are TRBV18 and TRBJ2-1, with 8 bases fitting TRBD2. The starting material was peripheral blood, obtained on day 0 of AZD1222 vaccination. This receptor was obtained from an adult in good health. The CDR3 protein is CASSQSGLVGGLSYNEQFF. In nucleotides, the CDR3 is TGTGCCAGCTCACAATCGGGACTAGTGGGGGGTCTTTCCTACAATGAGCAGTTCTTC.